These 14 T cell receptor beta chains share one sample of origin, sequenced in a study of blood T cell repertoires in COVID-19. Profiling relied on immunoSEQ multiplex PCR, and the TCRdb table lists in-frame clones only, not all of them. In the table there are 80,000 to 95,000 clones, roughly 79% of which are singletons. The sequenced sample consisted of peripheral blood. These receptors originate from a man at least 80 years old with COVID-19, enrolled during active disease.

Ten or more counts support this clone. The J gene is TRBJ1-1, the V gene TRBV7-8, with 8 bases identical to TRBD1. This CDR3 region has 16 residues. Germline lookup yields CDR1 SGHVS and CDR2 FQNEAQ. The trim removed 5 bases at V and 4 bases at J, leaving 12 bases unmatched. The CDR3 nucleotides read TGTGCCAGCAGCCCGAATAACTTGGACAGGGCCACTGAAGCTTTCTTT. Its translation is CASSPNNLDRATEAFF.

The chain links TRBV2 to TRBJ1-5, with 9 bases that match TRBD1. The germline V gene has CDR1 SNHLY and CDR2 FYNNEI. V shed 6 bases, J shed 6 bases, and the junction held 3 bases outside the gene matches. The CDR3 has 13 residues. Here the CDR3 DNA reads TGTGCCAGCAGCGCGGACAGGGGTCAGCCCCAGCATTTT. Amino acid sequence: CASSADRGQPQHF. Full variable domain (outside the CDR3, taken from reference TRBV2 and TRBJ1-5): EPEVTQTPSHQVTQMGQEVILRCVPISNHLYFYWYRQILGQKVEFLVSFYNNEISEKSEIFDDQFSVERPDGSNFTLKIRSTKLEDSAMYFCASSADRGQPQHFGDGTRLSIL.

The CDR3 DNA reads as TGTGCCAGCAGTTTAACGGGGCGGGACAGGTACTTC. As protein: CASSLTGRDRYF. V gene TRBV12-3 or TRBV12-4 combines with J gene TRBJ2-7, with D perhaps TRBD1 (7 bases). This CDR3 is built from 12 residues. V lost 2 bases to trimming and J lost 12 bases, with 14 bases between them.

The gene calls are TRBV11-2 and TRBJ1-5, with TRBD1 matching over 7 bases. This CDR3 is built from 14 residues. Germline V gene lookup returns CDR1 SGHAT and CDR2 FQNNGV. Trimming cost V 5 bases and J 4 bases; bases outside gene matches: 5. DNA of the CDR3: TGTGCCAGCAGCCCCGACAGGGCGAATCAGCCCCAGCATTTT. Translating gives CASSPDRANQPQHF.

The chain couples TRBV19 to TRBJ2-5; tentatively, D is TRBD2 (6 bases). The CDR3 covers 15 residues. With 5 bases removed from V and 5 bases from J, the gap between germline ends came to 18 bases. Germline V gene data show CDR1 as LNHDA and CDR2 as SQIVND (reference sequence). The CDR3 coding sequence is TGTGCCAGTAGTCCAACCGGGGGACTCAGGGAGACCCAGTACTTC. It is translated as CASSPTGGLRETQYF. Variable domain in full (rest from reference TRBV19 and TRBJ2-5): DGGITQSPKYLFRKEGQNVTLSCEQNLNHDAMYWYRQDPGQGLRLIYYSQIVNDFQKGDIAEGYSVSREKKESFPLTVTSAQKNPTAFYLCASSPTGGLRETQYFGPGTRLLVL.

This chain connects TRBV10-3 to TRBJ1-1, with 12 bases fitting TRBD1. The CDR3 extends over 18 amino acids. Germline V lookup: CDR1 ENHRY, CDR2 SYGVKD. With 5 bases clipped from V and 2 bases from J, the junction kept 12 bases outside the gene matches. CDR3 nucleotide sequence: TGTGCCATCAGTCCCGACACCGGGACAGGGGGCAGTAACACTGAAGCTTTCTTT. Its protein product is CAISPDTGTGGSNTEAFF.

J is TRBJ2-3 and V is TRBV14; 8 nucleotides match TRBD1. The CDR3 contains 18 residues. V trimming: 1 base; J trimming: 3 bases; junction bases outside the gene matches: 12. From germline, CDR1 is SGHDN and CDR2 FVKESK. Written as DNA, the CDR3 is TGTGCCAGCAGCCAAGGCAAAGGACAGGGAAGGTGGACAGATACGCAGTATTTT. Protein sequence: CASSQGKGQGRWTDTQYF.

This clone turned up a few times. The rearrangement joins TRBV7-9 to TRBJ1-5, with 7 bases matching TRBD1. V shed 6 bases, J shed 3 bases, and the junction held 5 bases outside the gene matches. CDR1 is SEHNR, CDR2 FQNEAQ, per germline (reference sequence). CDR3 length: 14 residues. The DNA for the CDR3 is TGTGCCAGCAGTCATGGACAGGTCAATCAGCCCCAGCATTTT. This translates into CASSHGQVNQPQHF.

This clone was counted between two and nine times. The V and J genes are TRBV11-2 and TRBJ1-1; perhaps TRBD1 as D (6 bases). V lost 1 base, J lost 5 bases, and 8 bases lay in between. The length of the CDR3 is 13 residues. The germline V gene has CDR1 SGHAT and CDR2 FQNNGV. CDR3 sequence reads: CASSLVGGTEAFF. The CDR3 DNA reads as TGTGCCAGCAGCTTAGTAGGGGGAACTGAAGCTTTCTTT.

The DNA of the CDR3 is TGTGCCATCAGTGATACAGGTGATGGCTACACCTTC. It translates to CAISDTGDGYTF. This rearrangement joins TRBV10-3 to TRBJ1-2, with a possible D match to TRBD1 (5 bases). V dropped 3 bases and J dropped 6 bases, with 8 bases sitting between them. Germline V CDR1 and CDR2: ENHRY, SYGVKD. This CDR3 spans 12 amino acids.

The J gene is TRBJ2-7, the V gene TRBV24-1; TRBD1 might be the D (6 bases). This CDR3 has 14 amino acids. V was trimmed by 4 bases and J by 2 bases, leaving 11 bases between them. Per the germline V gene, CDR1 is KGHDR and CDR2 is SFDVKD. The CDR3 nucleotides read TGTGCCACCAGTGACGCGGACAGAACCTACGAGCAGTACTTC. This gives the protein CATSDADRTYEQYF.

This chain uses TRBV6-5 with TRBJ2-5; 12 bases map to TRBD2. With 6 bases clipped from V and 5 bases from J, the junction kept 7 bases outside the gene matches. Germline values: CDR1 MNHEY, CDR2 SVGAGI. The length of the CDR3 is 15 residues. The DNA for the CDR3 is TGTGCCAGCAGACTAGCGGGGGGCCCAACGGAGACCCAGTACTTC. Amino acids: CASRLAGGPTETQYF.

In DNA, the CDR3 is TGCGCCAGCAGCTTGGGCGGAAATGAGCAGTTCTTC. This encodes CASSLGGNEQFF. The J gene is TRBJ2-1, the V gene TRBV5-1; D not certain. Trimming removed 0 bases at V and 7 bases at J, with 5 bases between. Germline V lookup: CDR1 SGHRS, CDR2 YFSETQ. CDR3 length: 12 residues.

The chain employs TRBV30 and TRBJ1-2, with a weak D call TRBD1 (6 bases). The CDR3 has 12 residues. Between the trimmed V and J ends, which lost 5 bases and 0 bases, there was a span of 7 bases. CDR1 is GTSNPN and CDR2 is SVGIG in the germline V gene (reference sequence). The CDR3 coding sequence is TGTGCCTGGGAGGGGGCTAACTATGGCTACACCTTC. Protein product: CAWEGANYGYTF.